The present TCR beta chain was sequenced within a study of cytomegalovirus exposure and HLA in healthy donors. PCR primers comprised 60 Vbeta and 13 Jbeta primers. In the source study's methods: Around 76 million unique TCR beta chains, 9.5 million to 14 million shared, were counted in a later analysis. The table came from immunoSEQ multiplex PCR; TCRdb's copy has only in-frame clones and leaves some out. The D gene and trimming were derived from the DNA, and the V and J assignments and clone size from that table. This table has fewer than 250,000 clones, about three quarters appearing once. Study observations and caveats: Reportedly, fewer N-insertions than the approximately 700-donor mean appeared in an Asian-associated ancestry cluster in a later analysis. Within an earlier analysis, most TCR beta V segments proved productive either about 87% or about 30% of the time. With DRB1 most and HLA-C fewest, TCR association rates differed between HLA loci in a later analysis.

Notes on this clone: Its antigen is undetermined.

The CDR3 has 15 amino acids. J lost 4 bases, V lost 1 base, and 6 bases had no gene match. Germline V lookup: CDR1 MNHNS, CDR2 SASEGT. The chain links TRBV6-1 to TRBJ2-7; 8 bases map to TRBD2. This clonotype originated in a male donor in good health and CMV-seronegative. Sequenced: PBMCs. The CDR3 region has the DNA TGTGCCAGCAGTGAAGAGGGCGGGGGGCGTTACGAGCAGTACTTC. Translation: CASSEEGGGRYEQYF.